This T cell receptor beta chain was recovered during a study of T cell responses to AZD1222 COVID-19 vaccine. TCRdb's table, derived via immunoSEQ multiplex PCR, lists solely in-frame clones and lacks some. The table lists 95,000 to 110,000 clones, 80% to 90% of them singletons. Trimming cost V 3 bases and J 9 bases; bases outside gene matches: 13. The CDR3 sequence is 16 residues long. Per the germline V gene, CDR1 is MDHEN and CDR2 is SYDVKM. This clone was seen just once. The sequence derives from an adult in good health. The rearrangement links TRBV28 to TRBJ1-5; 8 bases line up with TRBD1. Sequencing used peripheral blood, obtained on day 0 of AZD1222 vaccination. In DNA form, the CDR3 reads TGTGCCAGCAGTTTTCACCTCGGGACAGGTATACGGCCCCAGCATTTT. Its protein is CASSFHLGTGIRPQHF. The full variable domain, in which reference TRBV28 and TRBJ1-5 provide the parts outside the CDR3, is DVKVTQSSRYLVKRTGEKVFLECVQDMDHENMFWYRQDPGLGLRLIYFSYDVKMKEKGDIPEGYSVSREKKERFSLILESASTNQTSMYLCASSFHLGTGIRPQHFGDGTRLSIL.